This entry lists 25 T cell receptor beta chains sequenced from one sample in a study of vaccination and CD4 T cells after COVID-19. Treatment here: roughly ten-day PBMC culture with coronavirus spike peptide pools or control peptides (ViraFEST assay). Cultured CD4+ T-cell DNA underwent Oncomine TCR Beta short-read sequencing. MiXCR, run by TCRdb on the PCR reads, gives a single entry per CDR3 protein. The data show 6,500 to 9,000 distinct CDR3 sequences, 55% to 65% seen once. The antigens for these receptors are not known. The sample was CD4+ T cells from blood, cultured in vitro. Source of these receptors: a human donor who had recovered from COVID-19.

CDR3 in DNA: TGTGCCAGCAGCTTAGGTTCGCTAGCGGGGGTTAACAATGAGCAGTTCTTC. Its translation: CASSLGSLAGVNNEQFF. The chain carries TRBV7-2 and TRBJ2-1, with TRBD2 identical over 10 bases. Germline CDR1 is SGHTA and CDR2 is FQGNSA. Germline trimming cut 1 base from V and 5 bases from J; bases unmatched to any gene: 8. This CDR3 has 17 amino acids.

Only a few counts were recorded for this clonotype. The CDR3 nucleotides are TGTGCCAGCAGCGTAGCAGCCGACACTAAGAACACTGAAGCTTTCTTT. It codes for CASSVAADTKNTEAFF. The rearrangement links TRBV9 to TRBJ1-1; D not certain. The length of the CDR3 is 16 residues. The germline V and J ends were trimmed by 0 bases and 1 base, with 13 bases remaining between them. In germline, CDR1 is SGDLS, CDR2 YYNGEE.

This sequence joins TRBV7-3 and TRBJ1-1; TRBD1 matches at 7 bases. The CDR3 is made up of 14 amino acids. Germline V CDR1 and CDR2: SGHTA, FQGTGA. V gave up 5 bases and J gave up 5 bases; unmatched junction bases: 8. CDR3 DNA sequence: TGTGCCAGCAGCCAGGGGGGGGCGCAGACTGAAGCTTTCTTT. Translating it yields CASSQGGAQTEAFF. The entire variable domain, with the rest obtained from reference TRBV7-3 and TRBJ1-1, is as follows: GAGVSQTPSNKVTEKGKYVELRCDPISGHTALYWYRQSLGQGPEFLIYFQGTGAADDSGLPNDRFFAVRPEGSVSTLKIQRTERGDSAVYLCASSQGGAQTEAFFGQGTRLTVV.

This clonotype is labeled large. V gene TRBV21-1 combines with J gene TRBJ2-2; TRBD1 is taken as the D call from the table, unchecked against the DNA. TRBV21-1 is assigned pseudogene status. The CDR3 covers 17 residues. CDR3 residues: CASTKESTGLNGGELFF. The CDR3 nucleotides are TGTGCCAGCACCAAAGAGTCGACAGGGTTAAATGGCGGGGAGCTGTTTTTT.

The rearrangement joins TRBV30 to TRBJ1-6, with TRBD1 matching 9 bases. Germline-derived CDR1 and CDR2 are GTSNPN and SVGIG (reference sequence). V lost 5 bases and J lost 4; bases outside the gene matches: 9. CDR3 length: 16 amino acids. CDR3: CAWSDTGGGYNSPLHF. CDR3 DNA sequence: TGTGCCTGGTCCGACACAGGGGGCGGGTATAATTCACCCCTCCACTTT. The complete variable domain, with remaining parts taken from reference TRBV30 and TRBJ1-6, reads SQTIHQWPATLVQPVGSPLSLECTVEGTSNPNLYWYRQAAGRGLQLLFYSVGIGQISSEVPQNLSASRPQDRQFILSSKKLLLSDSGFYLCAWSDTGGGYNSPLHFGNGTRLTVT.

The J gene is TRBJ2-2, the V gene TRBV6-4; D may correspond to TRBD1 or TRBD2 (5 bases each). Trimming pared 9 bases from V and 0 bases from J, leaving 14 bases between. Germline loops: CDR1 MRHNA, CDR2 SNTAGT. The CDR3 sequence is 15 residues long. CDR3 coding DNA: TGTGCCAGGAACCCCGGGACCGCGAACACCGGGGAGCTGTTTTTT. Translating it yields CARNPGTANTGELFF.

The chain joins TRBV9 to TRBJ2-5; 7 nucleotides align to TRBD2. This CDR3 is built from 16 residues. J gave up 4 bases and V 3 bases, and 12 bases lay outside the gene matches. CDR1 SGDLS and CDR2 YYNGEE come from the germline V gene. CDR3 in DNA: TGTGCCAGCAGCGAGGGGACTAACACCCGAGGAGAGACCCAGTACTTC. Translation gives CASSEGTNTRGETQYF.

This clonotype showed up just a few times. This rearrangement joins TRBV7-9 to TRBJ2-7; TRBD1 aligns across 9 bases. Losses at the gene ends were 5 bases for V and 6 bases for J; bases not matched to a gene: 11. Germline lookup yields CDR1 SEHNR and CDR2 FQNEAQ (reference sequence). The CDR3 extends over 15 amino acids. CDR3 region: CASSPTGGAIIEQYF. The CDR3 DNA sequence: TGTGCCAGCAGCCCTACAGGGGGCGCGATTATCGAGCAGTACTTC. Filled out from reference TRBV7-9 and TRBJ2-7, the complete variable domain reads DTGVSQNPRHKITKRGQNVTFRCDPISEHNRLYWYRQTLGQGPEFLTYFQNEAQLEKSRLLSDRFSAERPKGSFSTLEIQRTEQGDSAMYLCASSPTGGAIIEQYFGPGTRLTVT.

The chain is built from TRBV6-5 and TRBJ1-2; D remains unclear. V was clipped by 2 bases and J by 2 bases, with 9 bases between them. Germline CDR1 MNHEY, CDR2 SVGAGI. This CDR3 has 14 amino acids. CDR3 DNA: TGTGCCAGCAGTTACGATCCCAAAAACTATGGCTACACCTTC. Translation gives CASSYDPKNYGYTF.

This clonotype was picked up a small number of times. The J gene is TRBJ1-5, the V gene TRBV15, with a possible D match to TRBD1 (6 bases). From germline, CDR1 is LNHNV and CDR2 YYDKDF (reference sequence). The CDR3 totals 13 residues. The V gene lost 5 bases and the J gene lost 5 bases, with 10 bases spanning the gap. The CDR3 reads CATSVQGDQPQHF. Written as DNA, the CDR3 is TGTGCCACCAGCGTACAGGGTGATCAGCCCCAGCATTTT.

This rearrangement joins TRBV6-1 to TRBJ2-2; tentative D call: TRBD2 (5 bases). Trimming pared 0 bases from V and 5 bases from J, leaving 13 bases between. Germline V lookup: CDR1 MNHNS, CDR2 SASEGT. The CDR3 spans 16 residues. The CDR3 is CASSEASYPGTGELFF. The CDR3 coding sequence is TGTGCCAGCAGTGAAGCTTCCTACCCGGGGACCGGGGAGCTGTTTTTT.

This clonotype is judged medium-sized (0.01 to 0.1%). This rearrangement joins TRBV5-4 to TRBJ1-6, with D perhaps TRBD1 (6 bases). Between the trimmed V and J ends, which lost 1 base and 7 bases, there was a span of 12 bases. The CDR3 sequence is 15 residues long. Germline lookup yields CDR1 SGHNT and CDR2 YYREEE (reference sequence). The DNA of the CDR3 is TGTGCCAGCAGCTTGTGGCAGGGGACAAATTCACCCCTCCACTTT. Protein product: CASSLWQGTNSPLHF.

This clonotype was observed a handful of times. CDR3 amino acids: CSAREGSFLQPQHF. CDR3 nucleotide sequence: TGCAGTGCTAGAGAGGGATCTTTTTTGCAGCCCCAGCATTTT. The rearrangement links TRBV20-1 to TRBJ1-5; no reliable D call. Trimming cost V 0 bases and J 7 bases, with 13 bases left between them. The germline gives CDR1 DFQATT, CDR2 SNEGSKA (reference sequence). The CDR3 covers 14 residues.

V and J are TRBV7-2 and TRBJ2-3; tentatively, D is TRBD2 (5 bases). The V and J ends lost 5 bases and 1 base respectively, with 7 bases between them. Germline-derived CDR1 and CDR2 are SGHTA and FQGNSA. This CDR3 has 13 residues. The CDR3 is CASSEEGTDTQYF. The CDR3 region has the DNA TGTGCCAGCAGCGAGGAGGGCACAGATACGCAGTATTTT.

The genes are TRBV11-3 and TRBJ2-7; D remains unclear. With 3 bases removed from V and 4 bases from J, the gap between germline ends came to 10 bases. Germline values: CDR1 SGHNT, CDR2 YENEEA. The length of the CDR3 is 13 residues. CDR3 bases: TGTGCCAGCAGCTTTTCGGTCGGATACGAGCAGTACTTC. It codes for CASSFSVGYEQYF.

This clonotype appeared once. This chain's CDR3 is CATSDLREPSYNEQFF. Here the CDR3 DNA reads TGTGCCACCAGCGATTTGCGGGAGCCCTCCTACAATGAGCAGTTCTTC. The chain has TRBV15 and TRBJ2-1, with 7 bases that match TRBD2. The CDR3 runs to 16 residues. Germline trimming cut 5 bases from V and 0 bases from J; bases unmatched to any gene: 7. CDR1 and CDR2 from the germline V gene are LNHNV and YYDKDF (reference sequence). Full variable domain (remainder filled in from reference TRBV15 and TRBJ2-1): DAMVIQNPRYQVTQFGKPVTLSCSQTLNHNVMYWYQQKSSQAPKLLFHYYDKDFNNEADTPDNFQSRRPNTSFCFLDIRSPGLGDTAMYLCATSDLREPSYNEQFFGPGTRLTVL.

The CDR3 protein is CASSSRDLYGYTF. As DNA, the CDR3 is TGTGCCAGCAGTAGCCGGGACCTCTATGGCTACACCTTC. The chain links TRBV6-1 to TRBJ1-2, with D perhaps matching TRBD1 (5 bases). V dropped 5 bases and J dropped 4 bases, with 11 bases sitting between them. The CDR3 totals 13 residues. Germline V gives CDR1 MNHNS, CDR2 SASEGT.

The gene calls are TRBV20-1 and TRBJ1-1, with 7 bases fitting TRBD1. Germline V CDR1 and CDR2: DFQATT, SNEGSKA (reference sequence). V shed 2 bases, J shed 1 base, and the junction held 4 bases outside the gene matches. The CDR3 is 14 amino acids. The DNA of the CDR3 is TGCAGTGCTAGATCCGGGACAGAGAACACTGAAGCTTTCTTT. It yields the protein CSARSGTENTEAFF.

The V and J genes are TRBV7-9 and TRBJ1-4; tentative D call: TRBD1 (5 bases). This CDR3 contains 13 residues. CDR1 and CDR2 (germline): SEHNR, FQNEAQ (reference sequence). With 7 bases removed from V and 8 bases from J, the gap between germline ends came to 14 bases. The CDR3, as DNA: TGTGCCAGCACTACGCAGGGCGGAGAAAAACTGTTTTTT. Protein sequence: CASTTQGGEKLFF.

The chain has TRBV7-2 and TRBJ2-3, with 7 bases that match TRBD1. The ends lost 5 bases at V and 3 bases at J; junction bases unmatched: 5. This CDR3 has 14 residues. Germline V gene data show CDR1 as SGHTA and CDR2 as FQGNSA. This CDR3 reads CASSLWGQTDTQYF. Written as DNA, the CDR3 is TGTGCCAGCAGCCTTTGGGGACAGACAGATACGCAGTATTTT.

J is TRBJ1-1 and V is TRBV20-1, with a possible D match to TRBD1 (6 bases). V shed 1 base and J shed 4 bases, with 13 bases lying between them. There are 14 residues in the CDR3. Germline V lookup: CDR1 DFQATT, CDR2 SNEGSKA (reference sequence). The DNA for the CDR3 is TGCAGTGCTAGAGTCGGGACAACCGGCACTGAAGCTTTCTTT. Its translation: CSARVGTTGTEAFF.

The J gene is TRBJ2-1, the V gene TRBV11-2, with D unresolved. The CDR3 spans 14 residues. Germline lookup yields CDR1 SGHAT and CDR2 FQNNGV. Deletions cut 2 bases from V and 10 bases from J, with 15 bases between. CDR3 amino acids: CASSLLNGLSEQFF. The CDR3 coding sequence is TGTGCCAGCAGCTTATTAAACGGCTTGTCAGAGCAGTTCTTC. The whole variable domain, filled in from reference TRBV11-2 and TRBJ2-1, reads EAGVAQSPRYKIIEKRQSVAFWCNPISGHATLYWYQQILGQGPKLLIQFQNNGVVDDSQLPKDRFSAERLKGVDSTLKIQPAKLEDSAVYLCASSLLNGLSEQFFGPGTRLTVL.

The chain combines TRBV20-1 with TRBJ1-2, with 8 bases aligning to TRBD1. The CDR3 totals 11 residues. The V and J ends lost 3 bases and 8 bases, in that order; junction bases with no gene match: 2. Per germline, CDR1 DFQATT and CDR2 SNEGSKA (reference sequence). DNA of the CDR3: TGCAGTGCTAGGACAGGGGAAGGCTACACCTTC. Its protein product is CSARTGEGYTF.

This clonotype appeared a few times. The CDR3 region has the DNA TGTGCCAGCAGCTTAGCGGGAGAATTGATGACACCCCTCCACTTT. Encoded protein: CASSLAGELMTPLHF. The V gene is TRBV7-2, the J gene TRBJ1-6; no definite D call. The CDR3 covers 15 residues. Germline assignment: CDR1 SGHTA and CDR2 FQGNSA. V lost 0 bases, J lost 11 bases, and 14 bases lay in between.

The table lists this clonotype with a few counts. The J gene is TRBJ1-1, the V gene TRBV12-3 or TRBV12-4; the match to TRBD1 covers 7 bases. This CDR3 region has 13 residues. J lost 1 base, V lost 5 bases, and 1 base had no gene match. The CDR3 region is CASSPGGNTEAFF. For the CDR3, the DNA is TGTGCCAGCAGTCCAGGGGGGAACACTGAAGCTTTCTTT.